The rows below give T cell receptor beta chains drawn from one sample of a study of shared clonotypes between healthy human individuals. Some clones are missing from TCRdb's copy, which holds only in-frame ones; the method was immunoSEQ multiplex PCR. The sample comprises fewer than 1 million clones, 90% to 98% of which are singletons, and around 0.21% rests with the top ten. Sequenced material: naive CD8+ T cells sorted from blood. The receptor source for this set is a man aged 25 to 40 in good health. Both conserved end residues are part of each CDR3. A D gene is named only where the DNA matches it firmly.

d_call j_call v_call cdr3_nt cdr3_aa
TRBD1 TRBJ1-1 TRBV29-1 TGCAGCGTTGAGGGGGTCCCGGGACAGAGAGTCACTGAAGCTTTCTTT CSVEGVPGQRVTEAFF
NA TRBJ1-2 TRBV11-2 TGTGCCAGCAGCTCCGCGGAAGCACCCTATGGCTACACCTTC CASSSAEAPYGYTF
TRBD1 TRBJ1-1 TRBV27 TGTGCCAGCAGTTCCCTCGGACAGGGGGACACTGAAGCTTTCTTT CASSSLGQGDTEAFF
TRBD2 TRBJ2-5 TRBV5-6 TGTGCCAGCAGCTTACCTAGCGGGAGATCCCAAGAGACCCAGTACTTC CASSLPSGRSQETQYF
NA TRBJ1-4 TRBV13 TGTGCCAGCAGCCGAAAACAGGGAATCGGAGAAAAACTGTTTTTT CASSRKQGIGEKLFF
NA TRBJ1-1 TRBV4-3 TGCGCCAGCAGCCAAGACAGGGGTTCTGAAGCTTTCTTT CASSQDRGSEAFF
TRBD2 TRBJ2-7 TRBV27 TGTGCCAGCAGTCCGCCGTTGGGACTAGCGGGAGGACCGTACGAGCAGTACTTC CASSPPLGLAGGPYEQYF
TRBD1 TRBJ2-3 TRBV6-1 TGTGCCAGCAGTCCTGGGACAGCCATCCAGTATTTT CASSPGTAIQYF
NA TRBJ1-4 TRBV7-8 TGTGCCAGCAGCTTAGCGCCCCCAGGGCGTGAAAAACTGTTTTTT CASSLAPPGREKLFF
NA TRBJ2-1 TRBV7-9 TGTGCCAGCAGCGACATCAGGGGGGTGAACAATGAGCAGTTCTTC CASSDIRGVNNEQFF